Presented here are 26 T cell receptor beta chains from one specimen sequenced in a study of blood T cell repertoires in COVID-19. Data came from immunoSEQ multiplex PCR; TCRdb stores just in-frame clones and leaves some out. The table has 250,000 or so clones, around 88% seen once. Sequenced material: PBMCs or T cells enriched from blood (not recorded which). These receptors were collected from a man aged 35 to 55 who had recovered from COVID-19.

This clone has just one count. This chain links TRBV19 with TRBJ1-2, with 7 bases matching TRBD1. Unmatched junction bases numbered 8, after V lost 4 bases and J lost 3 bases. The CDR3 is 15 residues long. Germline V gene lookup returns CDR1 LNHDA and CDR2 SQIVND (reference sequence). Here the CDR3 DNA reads TGTGCCAGTAGTACCCAACACAGGGGTGACTATGGCTACACCTTC. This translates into CASSTQHRGDYGYTF.

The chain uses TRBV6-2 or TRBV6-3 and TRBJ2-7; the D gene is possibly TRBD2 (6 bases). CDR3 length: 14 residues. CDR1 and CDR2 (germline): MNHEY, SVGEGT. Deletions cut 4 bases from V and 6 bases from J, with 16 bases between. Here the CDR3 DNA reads TGTGCCAGCAGTTTATCCGTTGGGGACTCCGAGCAGTACTTC. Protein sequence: CASSLSVGDSEQYF.

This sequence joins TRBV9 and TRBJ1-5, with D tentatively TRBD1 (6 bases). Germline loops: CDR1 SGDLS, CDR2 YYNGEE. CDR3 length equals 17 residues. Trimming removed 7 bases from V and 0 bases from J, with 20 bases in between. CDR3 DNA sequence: TGTGCCAGCGGGAGGGGCAGGGGTCGGTATAGCAATCAGCCCCAGCATTTT. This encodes CASGRGRGRYSNQPQHF.

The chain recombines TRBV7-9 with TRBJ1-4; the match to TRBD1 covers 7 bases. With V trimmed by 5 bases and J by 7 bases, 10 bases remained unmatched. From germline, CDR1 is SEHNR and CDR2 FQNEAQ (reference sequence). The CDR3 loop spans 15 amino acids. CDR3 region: CASSPSDRAIEKLFF. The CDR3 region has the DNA TGTGCCAGCAGCCCCTCTGACAGGGCCATTGAAAAACTGTTTTTT. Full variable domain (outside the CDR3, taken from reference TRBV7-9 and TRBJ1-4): DTGVSQNPRHKITKRGQNVTFRCDPISEHNRLYWYRQTLGQGPEFLTYFQNEAQLEKSRLLSDRFSAERPKGSFSTLEIQRTEQGDSAMYLCASSPSDRAIEKLFFGSGTQLSVL.

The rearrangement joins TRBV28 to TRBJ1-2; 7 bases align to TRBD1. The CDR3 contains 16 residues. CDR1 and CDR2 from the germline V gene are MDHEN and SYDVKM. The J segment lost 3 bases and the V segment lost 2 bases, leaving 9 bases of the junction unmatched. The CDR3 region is CASSLVSWQGDYGYTF. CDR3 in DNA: TGTGCCAGCAGTTTAGTTTCGTGGCAGGGGGACTATGGCTACACCTTC.

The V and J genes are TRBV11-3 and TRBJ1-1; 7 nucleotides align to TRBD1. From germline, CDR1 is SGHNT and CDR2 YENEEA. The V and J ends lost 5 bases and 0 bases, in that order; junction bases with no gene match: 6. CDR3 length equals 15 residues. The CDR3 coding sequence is TGTGCCAGCAGCGAATACAGGGGCTTGAACACTGAAGCTTTCTTT. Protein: CASSEYRGLNTEAFF.

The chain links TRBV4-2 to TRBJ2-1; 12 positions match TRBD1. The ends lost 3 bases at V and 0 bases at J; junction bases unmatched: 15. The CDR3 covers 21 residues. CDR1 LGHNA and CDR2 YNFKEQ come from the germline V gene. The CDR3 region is CASSHRMGQGASASSYNEQFF. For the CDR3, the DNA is TGTGCCAGCAGCCACCGGATGGGACAGGGGGCGTCTGCCAGCTCCTACAATGAGCAGTTCTTC.

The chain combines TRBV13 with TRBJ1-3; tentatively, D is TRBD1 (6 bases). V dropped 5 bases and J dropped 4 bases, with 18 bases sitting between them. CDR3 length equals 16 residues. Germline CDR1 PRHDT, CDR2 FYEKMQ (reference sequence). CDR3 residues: CASSPTPTGQGNTIYF. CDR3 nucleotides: TGTGCCAGCAGCCCAACCCCCACAGGGCAAGGAAACACCATATATTTT.

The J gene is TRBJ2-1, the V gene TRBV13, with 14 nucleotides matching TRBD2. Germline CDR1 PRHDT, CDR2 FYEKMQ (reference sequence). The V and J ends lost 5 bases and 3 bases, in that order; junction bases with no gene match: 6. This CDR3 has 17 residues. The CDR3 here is CASSRRLAGGIYNEQFF. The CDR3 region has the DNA TGTGCCAGCAGCCGACGACTAGCGGGAGGGATCTACAATGAGCAGTTCTTC.

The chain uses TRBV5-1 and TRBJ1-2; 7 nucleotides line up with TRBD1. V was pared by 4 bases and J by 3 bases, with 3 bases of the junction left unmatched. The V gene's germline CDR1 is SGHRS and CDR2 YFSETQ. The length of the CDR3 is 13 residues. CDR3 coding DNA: TGCGCCAGCAGCCATGGACAGGACTATGGCTACACCTTC. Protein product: CASSHGQDYGYTF.

Written as DNA, the CDR3 is TGCGCCAGCAGTGAGATAGGACTAGCGGCCTCCTACAATGAGCAGTTCTTC. Translated, it gives CASSEIGLAASYNEQFF. The chain is built from TRBV10-1 and TRBJ2-1; 10 nucleotides align to TRBD2. Per germline, CDR1 WNHNN and CDR2 SYGVQD (reference sequence). This CDR3 comprises 17 residues. V dropped 2 bases and J dropped 0; count of bases not matched to a gene: 4.

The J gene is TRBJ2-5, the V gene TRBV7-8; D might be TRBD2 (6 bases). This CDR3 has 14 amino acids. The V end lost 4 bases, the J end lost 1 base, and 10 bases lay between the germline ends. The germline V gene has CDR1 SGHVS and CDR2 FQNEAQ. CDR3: CASSSLAFQETQYF. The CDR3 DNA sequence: TGTGCCAGCAGCTCCCTAGCGTTCCAAGAGACCCAGTACTTC.

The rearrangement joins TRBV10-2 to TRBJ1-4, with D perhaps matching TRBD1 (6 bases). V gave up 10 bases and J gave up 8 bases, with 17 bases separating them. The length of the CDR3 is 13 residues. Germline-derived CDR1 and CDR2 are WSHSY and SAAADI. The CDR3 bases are TGCGCCACGTCCGTGGTACAGGGCGAAAAACTGTTTTTT. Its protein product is CATSVVQGEKLFF.

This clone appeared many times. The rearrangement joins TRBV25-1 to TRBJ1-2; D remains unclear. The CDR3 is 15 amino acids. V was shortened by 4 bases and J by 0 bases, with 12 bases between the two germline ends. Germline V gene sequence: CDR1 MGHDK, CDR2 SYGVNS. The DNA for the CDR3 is TGTGCCAGCAGTGGAGGAGGAGCGCCTAACTATGGCTACACCTTC. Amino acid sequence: CASSGGGAPNYGYTF.

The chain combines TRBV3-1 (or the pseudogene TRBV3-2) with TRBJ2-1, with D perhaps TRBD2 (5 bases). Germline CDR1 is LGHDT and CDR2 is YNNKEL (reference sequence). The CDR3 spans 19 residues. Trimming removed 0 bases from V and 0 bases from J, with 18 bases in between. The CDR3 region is CASSQDLGLALSSYNEQFF. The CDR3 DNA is TGTGCCAGCAGCCAAGATCTAGGACTCGCCCTTAGCTCCTACAATGAGCAGTTCTTC.

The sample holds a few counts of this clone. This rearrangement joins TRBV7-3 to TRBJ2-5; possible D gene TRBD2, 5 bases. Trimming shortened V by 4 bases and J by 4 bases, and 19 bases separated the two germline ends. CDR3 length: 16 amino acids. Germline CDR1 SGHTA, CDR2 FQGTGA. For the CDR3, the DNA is TGTGCCAGCAGCTCAGTAGCGCGAGGGTTTGGAGAGACCCAGTACTTC. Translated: CASSSVARGFGETQYF. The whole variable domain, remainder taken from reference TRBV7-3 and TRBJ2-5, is GAGVSQTPSNKVTEKGKYVELRCDPISGHTALYWYRQSLGQGPEFLIYFQGTGAADDSGLPNDRFFAVRPEGSVSTLKIQRTERGDSAVYLCASSSVARGFGETQYFGPGTRLLVL.

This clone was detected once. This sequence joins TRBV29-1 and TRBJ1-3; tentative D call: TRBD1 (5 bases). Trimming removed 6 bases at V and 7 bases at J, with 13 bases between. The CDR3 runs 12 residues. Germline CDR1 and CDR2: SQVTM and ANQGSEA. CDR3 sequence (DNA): TGCAGCGTCCACGCCGGGGGGAACACCATATATTTT. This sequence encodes CSVHAGGNTIYF.

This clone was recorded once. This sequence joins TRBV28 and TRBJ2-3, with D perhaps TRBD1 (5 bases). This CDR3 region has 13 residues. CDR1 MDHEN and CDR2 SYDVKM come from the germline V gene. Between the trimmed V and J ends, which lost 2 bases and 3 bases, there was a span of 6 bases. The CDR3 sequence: CASSLRTTDTQYF. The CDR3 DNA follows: TGTGCCAGCAGTTTAAGGACAACAGATACGCAGTATTTT.

The CDR3 region is CASSQSPPGEGSPLHF. Written as DNA, the CDR3 is TGCGCCAGCAGCCAATCCCCTCCAGGGGAAGGTTCACCCCTCCACTTT. The V gene is TRBV4-1, the J gene TRBJ1-6, with a weak D call TRBD1 (6 bases). Germline loops: CDR1 MGHRA, CDR2 YSYEKL. The CDR3 totals 16 residues. V lost 2 bases and J 9 bases, leaving 17 bases between the germline ends.

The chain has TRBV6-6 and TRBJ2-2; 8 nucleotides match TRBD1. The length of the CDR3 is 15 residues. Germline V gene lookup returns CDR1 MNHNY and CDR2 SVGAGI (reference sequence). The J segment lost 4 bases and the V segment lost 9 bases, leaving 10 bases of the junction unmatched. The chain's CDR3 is CASMGTGKFTGELFF. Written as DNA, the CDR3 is TGTGCCAGTATGGGGACAGGCAAATTCACCGGGGAGCTGTTTTTT.

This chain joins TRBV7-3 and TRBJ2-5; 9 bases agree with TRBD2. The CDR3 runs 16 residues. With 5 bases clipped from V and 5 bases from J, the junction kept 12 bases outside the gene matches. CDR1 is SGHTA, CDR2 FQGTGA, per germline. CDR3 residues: CASSQAGAGGQETQYF. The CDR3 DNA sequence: TGTGCCAGCAGCCAAGCGGGAGCGGGAGGCCAGGAGACCCAGTACTTC.

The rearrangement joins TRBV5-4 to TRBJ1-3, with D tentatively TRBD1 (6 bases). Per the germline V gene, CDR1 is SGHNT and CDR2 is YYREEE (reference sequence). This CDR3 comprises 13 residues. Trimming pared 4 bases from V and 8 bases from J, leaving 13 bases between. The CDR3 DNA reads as TGTGCCAGCAGCCGGACAGTCGAGGACACCATATATTTT. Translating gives CASSRTVEDTIYF.

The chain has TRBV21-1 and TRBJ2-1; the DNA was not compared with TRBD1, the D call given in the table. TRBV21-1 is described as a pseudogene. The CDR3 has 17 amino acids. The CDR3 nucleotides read TGTGCCAGCAGACTCCGCCTCAGGGGGAGAACGGCAAATGAGCAGTTCTTC. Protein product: CASRLRLRGRTANEQFF.

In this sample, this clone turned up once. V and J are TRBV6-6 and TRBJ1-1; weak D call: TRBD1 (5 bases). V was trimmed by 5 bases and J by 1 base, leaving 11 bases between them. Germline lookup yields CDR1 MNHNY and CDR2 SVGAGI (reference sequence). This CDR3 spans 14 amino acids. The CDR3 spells CASSHLTENTEAFF. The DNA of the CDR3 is TGTGCCAGCAGTCACTTGACAGAGAACACTGAAGCTTTCTTT.

The CDR3 loop is CASSPGQGSLHF. CDR3 bases: TGTGCCAGCTCACCGGGGCAGGGTTCCCTCCACTTT. This chain links TRBV18 with TRBJ1-6; possible D gene TRBD1, 5 bases. Germline lookup yields CDR1 KGHSH and CDR2 LQKENI. CDR3 length: 12 amino acids. V was shortened by 3 bases and J by 14 bases, with 11 bases between the two germline ends.

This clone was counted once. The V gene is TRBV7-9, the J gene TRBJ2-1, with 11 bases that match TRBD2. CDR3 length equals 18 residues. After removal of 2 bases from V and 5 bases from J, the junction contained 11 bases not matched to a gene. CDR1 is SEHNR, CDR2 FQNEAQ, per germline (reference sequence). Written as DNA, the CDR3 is TGTGCCAGCAGCTTACCCCTCCGAGGGACTAGCGGACACAATGAGCAGTTCTTC. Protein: CASSLPLRGTSGHNEQFF.